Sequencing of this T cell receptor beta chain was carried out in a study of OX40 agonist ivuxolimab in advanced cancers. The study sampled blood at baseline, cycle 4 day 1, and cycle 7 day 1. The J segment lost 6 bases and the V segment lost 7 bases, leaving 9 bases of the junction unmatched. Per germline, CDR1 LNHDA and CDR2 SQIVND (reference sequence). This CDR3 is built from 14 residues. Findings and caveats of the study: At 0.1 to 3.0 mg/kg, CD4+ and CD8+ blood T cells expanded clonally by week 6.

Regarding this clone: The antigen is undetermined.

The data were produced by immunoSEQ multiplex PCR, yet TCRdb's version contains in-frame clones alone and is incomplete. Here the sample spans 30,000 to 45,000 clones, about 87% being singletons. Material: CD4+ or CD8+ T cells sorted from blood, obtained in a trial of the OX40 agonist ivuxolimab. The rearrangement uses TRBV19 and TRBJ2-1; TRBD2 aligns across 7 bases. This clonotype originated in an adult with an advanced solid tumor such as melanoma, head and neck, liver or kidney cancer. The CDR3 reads CASKAEASGNEQFF. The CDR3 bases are TGTGCCAGTAAGGCAGAGGCTAGCGGCAATGAGCAGTTCTTC.